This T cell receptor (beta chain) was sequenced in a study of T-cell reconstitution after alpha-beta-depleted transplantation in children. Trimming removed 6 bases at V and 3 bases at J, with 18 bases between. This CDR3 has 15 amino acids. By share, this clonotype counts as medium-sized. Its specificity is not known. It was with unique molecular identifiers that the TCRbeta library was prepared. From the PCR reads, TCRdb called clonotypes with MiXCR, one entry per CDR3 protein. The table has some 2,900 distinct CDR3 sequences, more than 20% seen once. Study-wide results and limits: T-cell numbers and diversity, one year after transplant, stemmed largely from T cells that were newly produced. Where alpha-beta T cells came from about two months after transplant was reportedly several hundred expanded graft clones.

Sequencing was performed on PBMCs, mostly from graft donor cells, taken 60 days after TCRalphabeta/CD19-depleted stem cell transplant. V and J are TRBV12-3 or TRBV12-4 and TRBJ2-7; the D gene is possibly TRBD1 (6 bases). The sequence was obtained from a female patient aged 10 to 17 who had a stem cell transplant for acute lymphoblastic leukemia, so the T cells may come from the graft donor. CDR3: CASRLQGSAVYEQYF. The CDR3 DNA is TGTGCCAGCAGACTACAGGGAAGCGCGGTCTACGAGCAGTACTTC.